The clone carrying this T cell receptor beta chain was observed a handful of times. No antigen is known for it. The data are from a study of beta chain features in type 1 diabetes. About the study: Age and gender were similar between patients and healthy donors, as were cell yields.

The authors reverse transcribed all of the isolated RNA, so sequencing captured expressed TCRB transcripts. Data came from immunoSEQ multiplex PCR; TCRdb stores just in-frame clones and leaves some out. The sample carries hundreds of thousands of clones, about 16% recorded once. Findings and limits, study-wide: Researchers reported that naive, central memory and Treg TCRB repertoires appeared more similar in patients than in healthy donors.

The V gene's germline CDR1 is SGHTA and CDR2 FQGNSA. The junction had 10 bases not matched to a gene; V was cut back by 11 bases and J by 6 bases. The CDR3 is 14 residues long. Sorting of CD4+ naive, central memory, regulatory and stem cell-like memory cells was performed via CD45RO/CCR7/CD25/CD127/CD95/CD27. This TCR was recovered from a man aged 18 to 30 in good health. The chain is built from TRBV7-2 and TRBJ2-1; 10 nucleotides agree with TRBD2. The sequencing input was naive CD4+ T cells from blood. The CDR3 DNA follows: TGTGCCCTCTTAGAGGCTAGCGGGAGCAATGAGCAGTTCTTC. Amino acids: CALLEASGSNEQFF.